This T cell receptor (beta chain) comes out of a study of response to subunit inactivated influenza vaccine. TCRdb used MiXCR to reprocess the RT-PCR reads, holding one entry per CDR3 protein. The table includes hundreds of thousands of distinct CDR3 sequences, approximately 14% detected once. The V gene end was trimmed by 0 bases and the J gene end by 5 bases; junction bases not matched to a gene: 4. Germline V gene sequence: CDR1 LNHNV, CDR2 YYDKDF (reference sequence). This CDR3 comprises 15 residues. The sample was PBMCs from blood, taken roughly 13 days after vaccination. This chain joins TRBV15 and TRBJ2-7; 10 positions match TRBD2. The sequence was collected from a man aged 45-65 years who received an inactivated influenza vaccine. The CDR3 reads CATSRELAGSHEQYF. The DNA of the CDR3 is TGTGCCACCAGCAGAGAACTAGCGGGATCCCACGAGCAGTACTTC.